This T cell receptor beta chain was recorded in a study of CD8 T cells in Susac syndrome. Random hexamers primed reverse transcription of about 0.45 to 1 ug RNA. The method of amplification for TCR beta CDR3 was immunoSEQ multiplex PCR, covering 54 Vbeta and 13 Jbeta. From the immunoSEQ multiplex PCR reads, TCRdb called clonotypes with MiXCR, one entry per CDR3 protein. The sample holds about 140,000 distinct CDR3 sequences, nearly 95% seen once. This CDR3 contains 14 residues. Germline CDR1 is MNHEY and CDR2 is SMNVEV (reference sequence). With 7 bases removed from V and 1 base from J, the gap between germline ends came to 14 bases. Sequencing of TCR beta was undertaken in CD8+ and CD4+ T cells derived from blood. Healthy donors served as age- and sex-matched controls. The CD8+ and CD4+ T cells were isolated magnetically using a negative isolation approach, whereas the TEMRA cells were enriched by FACS.

The clonotype originates from a human donor in good health. Sequenced input: CD8+ T cells from PBMCs. The chain links TRBV27 to TRBJ2-7; D possibly uses TRBD1 or TRBD2 (5 bases each). This CDR3 is CASKDRDQSYEQYF. The CDR3 nucleotides read TGTGCCAGCAAAGACCGGGACCAGTCCTACGAGCAGTACTTC.